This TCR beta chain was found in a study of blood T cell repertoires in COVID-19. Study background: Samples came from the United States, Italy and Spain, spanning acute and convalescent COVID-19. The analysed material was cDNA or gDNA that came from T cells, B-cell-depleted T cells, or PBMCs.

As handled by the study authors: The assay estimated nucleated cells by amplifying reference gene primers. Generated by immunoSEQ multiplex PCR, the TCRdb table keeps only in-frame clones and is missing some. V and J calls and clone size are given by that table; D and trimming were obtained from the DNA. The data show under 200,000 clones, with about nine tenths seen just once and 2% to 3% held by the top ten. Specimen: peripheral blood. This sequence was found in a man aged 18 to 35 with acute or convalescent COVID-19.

DNA of the CDR3: TGCGCCAGCAGCTTGGCAACAACTAACTATGGCTACACCTTC. Protein sequence: CASSLATTNYGYTF. This sequence joins TRBV5-1 and TRBJ1-2, with no clear D. Germline loops: CDR1 SGHRS, CDR2 YFSETQ. V dropped 0 bases and J dropped 0 bases, with 6 bases sitting between them. The CDR3 covers 14 residues.